The 26 T cell receptor beta chains given below trace back to one sample, sequenced in a study of cytomegalovirus exposure and HLA in healthy donors. In the PCR, 60 Vbeta and 13 Jbeta primers were used. Here immunoSEQ multiplex PCR was the method, and the copy in TCRdb shows in-frame clones only, minus some. The sample yields about 150,000 clones, around 80% seen once. Input material: PBMCs. These receptor sequences come from a male donor in good health and CMV-seronegative.

The CDR3 DNA is TGTGCCAGCAGCTTGGGGGGGGCGGGGGCCCTGGGGGATACGCAGTATTTT. Its protein product is CASSLGGAGALGDTQYF. V and J are TRBV5-4 and TRBJ2-3; D might be TRBD2 (7 bases). Germline V gene lookup returns CDR1 SGHNT and CDR2 YYREEE (reference sequence). CDR3 size: 17 residues. Trimming pared 0 bases from V and 6 bases from J, leaving 20 bases between.

The J gene is TRBJ2-7, the V gene TRBV30; D ambiguous. This CDR3 contains 11 residues. Germline-derived CDR1 and CDR2 are GTSNPN and SVGIG (reference sequence). Deletions cut 2 bases from V and 3 bases from J, with 5 bases between. CDR3 region: CAWSTDYEQYF. CDR3 nucleotide sequence: TGTGCCTGGAGTACAGACTACGAGCAGTACTTC.

The chain uses TRBV7-8 and TRBJ2-7, with TRBD1 matching over 9 bases. V dropped 5 bases and J dropped 4; count of bases not matched to a gene: 6. CDR3 length: 14 amino acids. Germline CDR1 reads SGHVS; CDR2 reads FQNEAQ. The CDR3 nucleotides are TGTGCCAGCAGCCCAGAGGACAGGGGTTACGAGCAGTACTTC. It codes for CASSPEDRGYEQYF.

As DNA, the CDR3 is TGTGCCAGCACCCCGCGCCACACTGAAGCTTTCTTT. It encodes CASTPRHTEAFF. This chain uses TRBV28 with TRBJ1-1, with D unclear. Trimming cost V 7 bases and J 3 bases, with 9 bases left between them. The CDR3 extends over 12 amino acids. Germline assignment: CDR1 MDHEN and CDR2 SYDVKM.

The chain uses TRBV27 and TRBJ2-7; D is possibly TRBD1 (5 bases). Germline loops: CDR1 MNHEY, CDR2 SMNVEV (reference sequence). This CDR3 comprises 16 residues. The ends were cut back, 5 bases at V and 2 bases at J, with 19 bases in the middle. DNA for the CDR3: TGTGCCAGCAGTCCCTACCCAGACAGTAGGGCCTACGAGCAGTACTTC. Translation gives CASSPYPDSRAYEQYF.

This chain uses TRBV11-1 with TRBJ2-5, with TRBD2 matching 7 bases. The CDR3 runs to 14 residues. V trimming: 0 bases; J trimming: 7 bases; junction bases outside the gene matches: 5. CDR1 is SGHAT, CDR2 FQDESV, per germline (reference sequence). The CDR3: CASSLAGGRGTQYF. Here the CDR3 DNA reads TGTGCCAGCAGCTTAGCGGGAGGGCGAGGGACCCAGTACTTC.

This chain connects TRBV4-3 to TRBJ2-7; possible D gene TRBD2, 5 bases. CDR1 and CDR2 from the germline V gene are LGHNA and YSLEER. V lost 1 base to trimming and J lost 1 base, with 14 bases between them. The CDR3 covers 16 residues. The CDR3: CASSQGTAGHSYEQYF. The CDR3 DNA is TGCGCCAGCAGCCAAGGGACTGCGGGCCATTCCTACGAGCAGTACTTC.

The gene calls are TRBV6-5 and TRBJ1-2, with 9 bases that match TRBD1. Germline V CDR1 and CDR2: MNHEY, SVGAGI. V dropped 4 bases and J dropped 7; count of bases not matched to a gene: 7. The CDR3 loop spans 14 amino acids. The DNA for the CDR3 is TGTGCCAGCAGTTCCACCGGGACAGGGCGTGGCTACACCTTC. Encoded protein: CASSSTGTGRGYTF.

The V and J genes are TRBV29-1 and TRBJ1-1; TRBD1 agrees at 7 bases. J was trimmed by 4 bases and V by 6 bases; bases with no gene match: 11. The CDR3 is made up of 14 amino acids. Germline V gives CDR1 SQVTM, CDR2 ANQGSEA. CDR3: CSVPQGGWVTEAFF. The CDR3 region has the DNA TGCAGCGTACCCCAAGGGGGCTGGGTCACTGAAGCTTTCTTT.

This rearrangement joins TRBV9 to TRBJ2-1; 9 nucleotides match TRBD1. With V trimmed by 0 bases and J by 7 bases, 5 bases remained unmatched. Germline V CDR1 and CDR2: SGDLS, YYNGEE. The CDR3 consists of 15 residues. In DNA, the CDR3 is TGTGCCAGCAGCGTAGCACAGGGGGCGGGAAATGAGCAGTTCTTC. This gives the protein CASSVAQGAGNEQFF.

The chain uses TRBV4-2 and TRBJ2-3, with 14 bases lining up with TRBD2. V trimming: 1 base; J trimming: 6 bases; junction bases outside the gene matches: 3. Germline lookup yields CDR1 LGHNA and CDR2 YNFKEQ. This CDR3 is 16 amino acids long. CDR3 bases: TGTGCCAGCAGCCAAGGACTAGCGGGAGGGATGGATACGCAGTATTTT. Translated: CASSQGLAGGMDTQYF.

The chain combines TRBV15 with TRBJ2-5; 11 nucleotides agree with TRBD1. V shed 5 bases and J 5 bases; nucleotides not matched to a gene: 7. The CDR3 runs 15 residues. CDR1 and CDR2 from the germline V gene are LNHNV and YYDKDF (reference sequence). This chain's CDR3 is CATSPPGQGGETQYF. CDR3 DNA: TGTGCCACCAGCCCACCGGGACAGGGGGGCGAGACCCAGTACTTC.

The rearrangement joins TRBV2 to TRBJ1-1; D may be TRBD1 (5 bases). Trimming cost V 0 bases and J 6 bases, with 11 bases left between them. Looked up from germline, CDR1 is SNHLY and CDR2 is FYNNEI. The CDR3 runs 14 residues. DNA for the CDR3: TGTGCCAGCAGTGAAGCGCTGCGGGGCGCTGAAGCTTTCTTT. Translation gives CASSEALRGAEAFF.

The CDR3 DNA reads as TGTGCCAGCAGTGAACAATCAGTTATGAACACTGAAGCTTTCTTT. Its protein is CASSEQSVMNTEAFF. The rearrangement joins TRBV6-1 to TRBJ1-1; no clear D. V was cut by 2 bases and J by 0 bases, with 10 bases left in between. The CDR3 contains 15 residues. In germline, CDR1 is MNHNS, CDR2 SASEGT.

Regarding this clone: The sample has other DNA sequences that encode this CDR3 too. The genes are TRBV9 and TRBJ1-5; no clear D gene. The germline gives CDR1 SGDLS, CDR2 YYNGEE. V lost 0 bases and J 2 bases, leaving 6 bases between the germline ends. The length of the CDR3 is 14 residues. Written as DNA, the CDR3 is TGTGCCAGCAGCGTAGGGGGAGGCAATCAGCCCCAGCATTTT. Translating it yields CASSVGGGNQPQHF.

The chain joins TRBV6-5 to TRBJ2-7, with 8 bases matching TRBD1. Looked up from germline, CDR1 is MNHEY and CDR2 is SVGAGI. The V and J ends lost 4 bases and 3 bases, in that order; junction bases with no gene match: 5. The CDR3 spans 14 residues. CDR3 in amino acids: CASSSTGDLYEQYF. The CDR3 region has the DNA TGTGCCAGCAGTTCGACAGGGGACCTCTACGAGCAGTACTTC.

The V gene is TRBV19, the J gene TRBJ1-2; D is uncertain. This CDR3 has 15 amino acids. CDR1 and CDR2 from the germline V gene are LNHDA and SQIVND (reference sequence). V lost 5 bases and J lost 1, with 14 bases in between. The CDR3 region is CASSYGQAFNYGYTF. The CDR3 DNA reads as TGTGCCAGTAGTTATGGGCAGGCCTTTAACTATGGCTACACCTTC.

This chain uses TRBV2 with TRBJ2-6; D remains unclear. The CDR3 extends over 13 amino acids. V was shortened by 3 bases and J by 3 bases, with 3 bases between the two germline ends. The germline V gene encodes CDR1 SNHLY and CDR2 FYNNEI. The CDR3 DNA sequence: TGTGCCAGCAGTGATAATGGGGCCAACGTCCTGACTTTC. Its translation: CASSDNGANVLTF.

V is TRBV11-1 and J is TRBJ2-7, with D possibly TRBD2 on 5 matching bases. CDR1 is SGHAT and CDR2 is FQDESV in the germline V gene (reference sequence). The V end lost 3 bases, the J end lost 1 base, and 7 bases lay between the germline ends. This CDR3 spans 13 amino acids. CDR3 residues: CASSFRGSYEQYF. Here the CDR3 DNA reads TGTGCCAGCAGCTTTCGGGGTTCCTACGAGCAGTACTTC.

This chain connects TRBV5-1 to TRBJ2-5, with D possibly matching TRBD1 (5 bases). The ends were cut back, 1 base at V and 4 bases at J, with 11 bases in the middle. The CDR3 has 14 amino acids. The germline CDR1 and CDR2 sequences are SGHRS and YFSETQ. Here the CDR3 DNA reads TGCGCCAGCAGCTTGACAGGTCTCGGAGAGACCCAGTACTTC. Its protein is CASSLTGLGETQYF.

The chain couples TRBV6-1 to TRBJ1-1, with a possible D match to TRBD1 (5 bases). CDR3 size: 14 residues. Germline lookup yields CDR1 MNHNS and CDR2 SASEGT. Trimming took 6 bases from V and 0 from J, leaving 11 bases between them. The CDR3 protein is CASRSRGMNTEAFF. Here the CDR3 DNA reads TGTGCCAGCAGGTCGCGGGGGATGAACACTGAAGCTTTCTTT.

The chain carries TRBV29-1 and TRBJ1-2; D is possibly TRBD1 (6 bases). The CDR3 has 13 amino acids. Trimming left V 7 bases short and J 6 bases short, with 18 bases between. From germline, CDR1 is SQVTM and CDR2 ANQGSEA. This CDR3 is CSAPRVGADGYTF. In DNA, the CDR3 is TGCAGCGCCCCGAGGGTGGGGGCGGATGGCTACACCTTC.

The chain links TRBV5-1 to TRBJ2-2, with 8 bases matching TRBD1. Germline assignment: CDR1 SGHRS and CDR2 YFSETQ. Losses at the gene ends were 5 bases for V and 1 base for J; bases not matched to a gene: 4. The CDR3 consists of 15 residues. The CDR3 reads CASRPGGWNTGELFF. Here the CDR3 DNA reads TGCGCCAGCAGGCCAGGGGGCTGGAACACCGGGGAGCTGTTTTTT. The full variable domain, with the rest looked up from reference TRBV5-1 and TRBJ2-2, is KAGVTQTPRYLIKTRGQQVTLSCSPISGHRSVSWYQQTPGQGLQFLFEYFSETQRNKGNFPGRFSGRQFSNSRSEMNVSTLELGDSALYLCASRPGGWNTGELFFGEGSRLTVL.

Only a few counts were recorded for this clone. J is TRBJ1-1 and V is TRBV7-9; possibly TRBD1 for D (6 bases). V lost 3 bases, J lost 1 base, and 6 bases lay in between. Germline V gene lookup returns CDR1 SEHNR and CDR2 FQNEAQ (reference sequence). This CDR3 region has 13 residues. CDR3 nucleotide sequence: TGTGCCAGCAGCTTGACAGGGAACACTGAAGCTTTCTTT. Translating gives CASSLTGNTEAFF.

This chain links TRBV5-1 with TRBJ2-3; 8 bases are shared with TRBD1. CDR3 length: 15 amino acids. Germline V lookup: CDR1 SGHRS, CDR2 YFSETQ. With V trimmed by 4 bases and J by 6 bases, 10 bases remained unmatched. In DNA form, the CDR3 reads TGCGCCAGCAGCACAGGACAGGGTGGATGGGATACGCAGTATTTT. This translates into CASSTGQGGWDTQYF.

The rearrangement links TRBV28 to TRBJ2-7; 7 nucleotides agree with TRBD2. With 5 bases clipped from V and 0 bases from J, the junction kept 4 bases outside the gene matches. Germline CDR1 and CDR2: MDHEN and SYDVKM. The CDR3 sequence is 14 residues long. This CDR3 is CASSPGGSSYEQYF. The DNA of the CDR3 is TGTGCCAGCAGTCCCGGCGGGAGCTCCTACGAGCAGTACTTC.